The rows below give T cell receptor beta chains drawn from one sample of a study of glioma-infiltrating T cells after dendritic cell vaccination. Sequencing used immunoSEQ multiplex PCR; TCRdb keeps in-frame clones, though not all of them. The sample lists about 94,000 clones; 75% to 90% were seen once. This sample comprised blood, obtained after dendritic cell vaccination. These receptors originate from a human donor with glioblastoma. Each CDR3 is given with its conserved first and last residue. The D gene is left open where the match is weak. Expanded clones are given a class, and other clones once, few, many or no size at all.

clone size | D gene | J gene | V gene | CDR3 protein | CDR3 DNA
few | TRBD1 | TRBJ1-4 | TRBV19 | CASSIGQGNEKLFF | TGTGCCAGTAGTATCGGACAGGGTAATGAAAAACTGTTTTTT
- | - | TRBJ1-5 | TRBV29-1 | CSSSPPGSVNQPQHF | TGCAGCTCTTCTCCTCCCGGGAGCGTTAATCAGCCCCAGCATTTT
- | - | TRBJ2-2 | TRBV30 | CAWSRGTGELFF | TGTGCCTGGAGTCGGGGCACCGGGGAGCTGTTTTTT
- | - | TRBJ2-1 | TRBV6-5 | CASSRDSYNEQFF | TGTGCCAGTTCCCGGGACTCCTACAATGAGCAGTTCTTC
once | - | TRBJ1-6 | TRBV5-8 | CASSLAGVLNSPLHF | TGTGCCAGCAGCTTGGCAGGGGTATTAAATTCACCCCTCCACTTT
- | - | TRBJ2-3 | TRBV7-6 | CASSFRELTDTQYF | TGTGCCAGCAGCTTCCGGGAGCTCACAGATACGCAGTATTTT
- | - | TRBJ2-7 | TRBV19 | CASSLTGSYEQYF | TGTGCCAGTAGTTTGACAGGTTCCTACGAGCAGTACTTC
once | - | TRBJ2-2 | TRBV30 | CAWSFDSSTGELFF | TGTGCCTGGAGCTTTGATTCGAGCACCGGGGAGCTGTTTTTT
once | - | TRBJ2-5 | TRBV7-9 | CASSRMTRQETQYF | TGTGCCAGCAGTCGCATGACACGCCAAGAGACCCAGTACTTC
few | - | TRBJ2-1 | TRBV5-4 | CASSLDLEGSYNEQFF | TGTGCCAGCAGCTTGGATCTGGAGGGCTCCTACAATGAGCAGTTCTTC
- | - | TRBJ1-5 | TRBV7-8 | CASSLAQGMLNQPQHF | TGTGCCAGCAGCTTAGCGCAGGGGATGCTCAATCAGCCCCAGCATTTT
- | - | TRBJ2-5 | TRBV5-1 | CASGLGTLQETQYF | TGCGCCAGCGGACTCGGGACACTCCAAGAGACCCAGTACTTC
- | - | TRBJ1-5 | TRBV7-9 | CASSLGGVGSNQPQHF | TGTGCCAGCAGCTTAGGGGGGGTTGGGAGCAATCAGCCCCAGCATTTT
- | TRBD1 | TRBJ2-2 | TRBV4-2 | CASSPIWDRSNTGELFF | TGTGCCAGCAGCCCTATATGGGACAGGTCTAACACCGGGGAGCTGTTTTTT
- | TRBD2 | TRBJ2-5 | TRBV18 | CASSPLASGGLVGGETQYF | TGTGCCAGCTCACCACTAGCTAGCGGGGGGCTCGTCGGTGGAGAGACCCAGTACTTC
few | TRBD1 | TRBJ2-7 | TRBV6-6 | CASSLGQGQYF | TGTGCCAGCAGTTTGGGACAGGGACAGTACTTC
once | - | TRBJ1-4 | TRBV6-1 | CASSGSRTNEKLFF | TGTGCCAGCAGTGGCAGTCGAACTAATGAAAAACTGTTTTTT
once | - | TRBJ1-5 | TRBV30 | CAWSLDSYNQPQHF | TGTGCCTGGAGTCTGGACAGTTACAATCAGCCCCAGCATTTT
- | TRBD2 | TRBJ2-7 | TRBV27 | CASSSPFLGTSLTGEQYF | TGTGCCAGCAGTTCCCCCTTCCTCGGGACTAGTCTGACGGGCGAGCAGTACTTC
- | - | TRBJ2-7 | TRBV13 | CASSLVGRYEQYF | TGTGCCAGCAGCTTAGTGGGCCGCTACGAGCAGTACTTC